This T cell receptor beta chain was recovered during a study of tumor and adjacent non-tumor tissue in lung cancer. Across the study: There were 12 adenocarcinoma, a couple of squamous cell carcinoma and 1 small cell lung cancer cases. The study's findings and limits: Shorter survival was associated with higher TCR diversity in tumors. TCR diversity was significantly greater in tumor than normal lung tissue.

RNA was extracted from bulk tissue without any cell sorting. This clonotype was observed at least ten times. What it recognizes is unknown. The library came from three nested PCR rounds adapted from ARM-PCR protocols. TCRdb independently ran MiXCR on the multiplex PCR reads; one entry per CDR3 protein. Of approximately 140,000 distinct CDR3 sequences listed, around 60% were seen once; the top ten hold over 15%. Trimming removed 0 bases from V and 0 bases from J, with 5 bases in between. The CDR3 contains 14 residues. From germline, CDR1 is SGHNT and CDR2 YYREEE (reference sequence). This TCR derives from a man in his sixties with small cell lung cancer. The chain combines TRBV5-4 with TRBJ2-3; TRBD1 might be the D (5 bases). Sequencing was done on a sample of lung tumor tissue. CDR3 DNA: TGTGCCAGCAGCTTGGAGGGGAGCACAGATACGCAGTATTTT. It is translated as CASSLEGSTDTQYF.